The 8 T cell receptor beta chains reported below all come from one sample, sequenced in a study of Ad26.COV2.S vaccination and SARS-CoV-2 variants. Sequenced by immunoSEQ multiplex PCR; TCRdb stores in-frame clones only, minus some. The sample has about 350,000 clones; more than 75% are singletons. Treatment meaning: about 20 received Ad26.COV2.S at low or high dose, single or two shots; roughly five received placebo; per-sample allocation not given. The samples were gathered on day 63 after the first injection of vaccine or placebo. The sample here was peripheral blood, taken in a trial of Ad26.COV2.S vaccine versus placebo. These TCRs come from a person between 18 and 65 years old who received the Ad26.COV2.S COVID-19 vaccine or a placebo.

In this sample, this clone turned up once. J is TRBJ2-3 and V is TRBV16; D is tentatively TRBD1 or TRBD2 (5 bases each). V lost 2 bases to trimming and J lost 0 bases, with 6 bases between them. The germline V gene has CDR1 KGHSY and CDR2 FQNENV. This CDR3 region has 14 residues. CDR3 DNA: TGTGCCAGCAGCCAAGGGGGAAGCACAGATACGCAGTATTTT. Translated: CASSQGGSTDTQYF.

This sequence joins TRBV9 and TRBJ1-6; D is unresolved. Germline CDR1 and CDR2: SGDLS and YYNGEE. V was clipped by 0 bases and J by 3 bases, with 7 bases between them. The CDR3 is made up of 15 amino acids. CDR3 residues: CASSVGRDYNSPLHF. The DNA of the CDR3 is TGTGCCAGCAGCGTAGGTCGGGACTATAATTCACCCCTCCACTTT.

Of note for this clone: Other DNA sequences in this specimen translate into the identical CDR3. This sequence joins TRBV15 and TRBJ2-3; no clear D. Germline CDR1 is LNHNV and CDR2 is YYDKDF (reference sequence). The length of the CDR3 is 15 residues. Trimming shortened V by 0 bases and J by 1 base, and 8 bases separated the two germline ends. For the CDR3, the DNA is TGTGCCACCAGCAGAGACCCAAGACGCACAGATACGCAGTATTTT. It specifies CATSRDPRRTDTQYF.

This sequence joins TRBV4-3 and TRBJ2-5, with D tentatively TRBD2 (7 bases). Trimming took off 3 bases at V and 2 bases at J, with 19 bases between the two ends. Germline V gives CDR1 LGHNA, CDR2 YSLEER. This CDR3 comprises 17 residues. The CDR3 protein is CASSQTWGGANQETQYF. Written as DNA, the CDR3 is TGCGCCAGCAGCCAGACTTGGGGGGGGGCAAATCAAGAGACCCAGTACTTC.

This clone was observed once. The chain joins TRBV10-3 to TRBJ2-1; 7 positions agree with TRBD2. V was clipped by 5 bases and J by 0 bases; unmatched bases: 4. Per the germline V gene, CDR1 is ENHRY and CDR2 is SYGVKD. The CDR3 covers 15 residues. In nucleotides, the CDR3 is TGTGCCATCAGTCAAGCGGGGAGCTCCTACAATGAGCAGTTCTTC. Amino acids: CAISQAGSSYNEQFF.

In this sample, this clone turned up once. The CDR3 region is CAWSSGLTYEQYF. As DNA, the CDR3 is TGTGCCTGGAGTTCCGGACTTACCTACGAGCAGTACTTC. The chain uses TRBV30 and TRBJ2-7, with D possibly matching TRBD2 (5 bases). The length of the CDR3 is 13 residues. The germline V gene has CDR1 GTSNPN and CDR2 SVGIG (reference sequence). Trimming pared 2 bases from V and 2 bases from J, leaving 10 bases between.

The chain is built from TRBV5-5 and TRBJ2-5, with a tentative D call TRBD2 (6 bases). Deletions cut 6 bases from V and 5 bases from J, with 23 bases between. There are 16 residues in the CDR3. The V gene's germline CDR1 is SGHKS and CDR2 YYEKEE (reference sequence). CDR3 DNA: TGTGCCAGCAACCTACTTAATTACCACGCGGGGGAGACCCAGTACTTC. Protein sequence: CASNLLNYHAGETQYF.

The DNA for the CDR3 is TGCGCCAGCAGCTTGGTTTCGGGGGGCAACCAAGAGACCCAGTACTTC. Translation: CASSLVSGGNQETQYF. The V and J genes are TRBV5-1 and TRBJ2-5; D is perhaps TRBD2 (7 bases). Germline V gene data show CDR1 as SGHRS and CDR2 as YFSETQ. The V end was cut by 0 bases, the J end by 0 bases, with 12 bases between. This CDR3 comprises 16 residues. Complete variable domain (other parts from reference TRBV5-1 and TRBJ2-5): KAGVTQTPRYLIKTRGQQVTLSCSPISGHRSVSWYQQTPGQGLQFLFEYFSETQRNKGNFPGRFSGRQFSNSRSEMNVSTLELGDSALYLCASSLVSGGNQETQYFGPGTRLLVL.